A single sample gave rise to the 5 T cell receptor beta chains below, sequenced in a study of spatial heterogeneity in lung cancer. Findings and limits, study-wide: One measure, the expanded intratumoral alpha and beta TCR count, tracked tumor mutation counts.

Their recognized antigens are unknown. TCRdb ran MiXCR on the 5' RACE reads and lists one entry per CDR3 protein. Of some 4,000 distinct CDR3 sequences listed, over 4.5% are singletons. Time point: sample taken at primary tumor resection. The input for sequencing was lung tumor tissue, taken at surgery. These receptors came from a female donor with early-stage non-small cell lung cancer.

The V and J genes are TRBV18 and TRBJ1-1; 8 bases align to TRBD1. The ends lost 2 bases at V and 11 bases at J; junction bases unmatched: 7. CDR1 and CDR2 from the germline V gene are KGHSH and LQKENI. This CDR3 has 13 amino acids. In nucleotides, the CDR3 is TGTGCCAGCTCACCATCTGACAGGGGCGTTGCTTTCTTT. It translates to CASSPSDRGVAFF.

By sample share, this clonotype is medium-sized. The J gene is TRBJ1-2, the V gene TRBV27; TRBD1 matches at 11 bases. This CDR3 comprises 13 residues. Unmatched junction bases numbered 1, after V lost 2 bases and J lost 8 bases. Germline CDR1 reads MNHEY; CDR2 reads SMNVEV (reference sequence). The CDR3 region is CASSLRTGGGYTF. DNA of the CDR3: TGTGCCAGCAGTTTACGGACAGGGGGCGGCTACACCTTC.

This chain links TRBV5-1 with TRBJ2-7, with D tentatively TRBD1 (6 bases). This CDR3 region has 14 residues. The germline CDR1 and CDR2 sequences are SGHRS and YFSETQ. V gave up 0 bases and J gave up 2 bases, with 9 bases separating them. The CDR3: CASSLGAGAYEQYF. The CDR3, as DNA: TGCGCCAGCAGCTTGGGGGCAGGGGCCTACGAGCAGTACTTC.

This clonotype is medium-sized in the sample. V and J are TRBV5-1 and TRBJ2-5, with 10 nucleotides matching TRBD2. The CDR3 contains 15 residues. V trimming: 0 bases; J trimming: 5 bases; junction bases outside the gene matches: 4. Germline lookup yields CDR1 SGHRS and CDR2 YFSETQ. CDR3 nucleotides: TGCGCCAGCAGCTTGGCGGGGACTAGCGAGGAGACCCAGTACTTC. Amino acids: CASSLAGTSEETQYF.

This clonotype is deemed medium-sized. The chain links TRBV5-8 to TRBJ1-6; D not certain. There are 10 residues in the CDR3. The germline V gene encodes CDR1 SGHTS and CDR2 YDEGEE. The V end was cut by 4 bases, the J end by 14 bases, with 7 bases between. CDR3 nucleotides: TGTGCCAGCAGCCAAGGAGCCCTCCACTTT. Its translation is CASSQGALHF.